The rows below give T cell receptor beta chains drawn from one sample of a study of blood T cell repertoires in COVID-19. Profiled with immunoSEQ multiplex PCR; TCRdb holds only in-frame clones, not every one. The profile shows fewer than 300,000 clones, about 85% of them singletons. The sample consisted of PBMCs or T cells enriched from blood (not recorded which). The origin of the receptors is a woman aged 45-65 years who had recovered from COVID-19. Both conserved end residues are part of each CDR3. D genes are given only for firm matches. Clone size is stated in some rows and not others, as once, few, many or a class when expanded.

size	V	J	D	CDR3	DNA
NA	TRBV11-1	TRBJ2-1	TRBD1	CASSTGTGDYNEQFF	TGTGCCAGCAGCACCGGGACAGGGGACTACAATGAGCAGTTCTTC
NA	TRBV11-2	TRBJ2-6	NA	CASRTFSGSGANVLTF	TGTGCCAGCAGGACGTTTTCGGGCTCTGGGGCCAACGTCCTGACTTTC
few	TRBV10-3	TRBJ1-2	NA	CAISERGPYGYTF	TGTGCCATCAGTGAACGAGGCCCCTATGGCTACACCTTC
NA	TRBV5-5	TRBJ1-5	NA	CASSLYRDNQPQHF	TGTGCCAGCAGCTTATATCGGGACAATCAGCCCCAGCATTTT
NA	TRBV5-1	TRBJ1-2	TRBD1	CASSPDRGSGYTF	TGCGCCAGCAGCCCGGACAGGGGCTCTGGCTACACCTTC
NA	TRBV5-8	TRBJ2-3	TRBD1	CASSKTGQTIGYTQYF	TGTGCCAGCAGCAAGACGGGACAGACCATCGGATATACGCAGTATTTT
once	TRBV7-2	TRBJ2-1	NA	CASSLGGGINNEQFF	TGTGCCAGCAGCTTAGGAGGAGGGATTAACAATGAGCAGTTCTTC
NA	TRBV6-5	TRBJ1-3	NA	CASSTVGSGNTIYF	TGTGCCAGCAGTACAGTGGGCTCTGGAAACACCATATATTTT
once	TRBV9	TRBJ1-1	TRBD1	CASSGTGTGDLSLTEAFF	TGTGCCAGCAGCGGCACCGGGACAGGGGACCTCTCGCTCACTGAAGCTTTCTTT
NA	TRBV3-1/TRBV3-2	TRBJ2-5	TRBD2	CASSQDWTSGRGETQYF	TGTGCCAGCAGCCAAGATTGGACTAGCGGGAGAGGAGAGACCCAGTACTTC
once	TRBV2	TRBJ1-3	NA	CASSEGRSGNTIYF	TGTGCCAGCAGTGAAGGGAGGTCTGGAAACACCATATATTTT
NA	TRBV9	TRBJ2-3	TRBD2	CASGTRPFDTQYF	TGTGCCAGCGGGACTAGACCATTTGATACGCAGTATTTT
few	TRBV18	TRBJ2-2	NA	CATSRGRANTGELFF	TGTGCCACCTCAAGAGGCAGAGCGAACACCGGGGAGCTGTTTTTT
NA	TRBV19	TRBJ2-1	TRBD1	CASRDRGYNEQFF	TGTGCCAGTAGGGACAGGGGCTACAATGAGCAGTTCTTC
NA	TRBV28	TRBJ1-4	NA	CASSLDSTNEKLFF	TGTGCCAGCAGCCTAGACAGTACTAATGAAAAACTGTTTTTT
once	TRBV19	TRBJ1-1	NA	CASSKHTNTEAFF	TGTGCCAGTAGTAAACATACGAACACTGAAGCTTTCTTT
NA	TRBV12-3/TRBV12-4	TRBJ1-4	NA	CASSFSRGEKLFF	TGTGCCAGCAGTTTCTCCAGAGGCGAGAAACTGTTTTTT
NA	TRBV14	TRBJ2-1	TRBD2	CASSPKSGGPRDEQFF	TGTGCCAGCAGTCCCAAAAGCGGGGGGCCCCGGGATGAGCAGTTCTTC
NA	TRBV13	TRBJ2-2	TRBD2	CASSLVDLASGSSAGELFF	TGTGCCAGCAGCTTAGTGGACTTAGCGAGCGGGAGTAGCGCCGGGGAGCTGTTTTTT
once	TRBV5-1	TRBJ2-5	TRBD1	CASSLIPGQEETQYF	TGCGCCAGCAGCTTGATTCCCGGACAGGAAGAGACCCAGTACTTC
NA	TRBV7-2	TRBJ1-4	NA	CASSHGRLSSEKLFF	TGTGCCAGCAGTCATGGGAGGTTGAGCTCTGAAAAACTGTTTTTT
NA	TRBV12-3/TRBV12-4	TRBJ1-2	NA	CASSLRKLYGYTF	TGTGCCAGCAGTTTACGCAAGCTCTATGGCTACACCTTC
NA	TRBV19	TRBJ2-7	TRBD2	CASSSLLDQAGVYEQYF	TGTGCCAGTAGTTCCCTCCTAGATCAAGCGGGGGTATACGAGCAGTACTTC
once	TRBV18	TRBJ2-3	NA	CASSPRRGDTQYF	TGTGCCAGCTCACCAAGAAGGGGCGATACGCAGTATTTT
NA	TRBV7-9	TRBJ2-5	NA	CASSLVRGLEETQYF	TGTGCCAGCAGCTTAGTGCGAGGTTTGGAAGAGACCCAGTACTTC
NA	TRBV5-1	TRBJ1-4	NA	CASSFIGATNEKLFF	TGCGCCAGCAGCTTTATAGGGGCAACTAATGAAAAACTGTTTTTT
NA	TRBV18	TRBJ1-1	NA	CASSPLQGLNTEAFF	TGTGCCAGCTCACCACTCCAGGGTCTAAACACTGAAGCTTTCTTT
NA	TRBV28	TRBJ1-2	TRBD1	CASSSHGQGKRGYTF	TGTGCCAGCAGTTCTCATGGACAGGGGAAGAGGGGCTACACCTTC
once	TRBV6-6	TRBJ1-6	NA	CASRWGEMNSPLHF	TGTGCCAGCAGGTGGGGGGAGATGAATTCACCCCTCCACTTT
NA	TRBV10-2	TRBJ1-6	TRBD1	CATRTGDNSPLHF	TGCGCCACCAGGACAGGGGATAATTCACCCCTCCACTTT
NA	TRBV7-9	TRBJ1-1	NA	CASTLGENTEAFF	TGTGCCAGCACGCTCGGAGAGAACACTGAAGCTTTCTTT
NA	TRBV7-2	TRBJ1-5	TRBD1	CASSFDRAQNQPQHF	TGTGCCAGCAGCTTCGACAGGGCCCAGAATCAGCCCCAGCATTTT
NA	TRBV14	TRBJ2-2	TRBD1	CASSHGTVTGELFF	TGTGCCAGCAGCCACGGGACAGTCACCGGGGAGCTGTTTTTT